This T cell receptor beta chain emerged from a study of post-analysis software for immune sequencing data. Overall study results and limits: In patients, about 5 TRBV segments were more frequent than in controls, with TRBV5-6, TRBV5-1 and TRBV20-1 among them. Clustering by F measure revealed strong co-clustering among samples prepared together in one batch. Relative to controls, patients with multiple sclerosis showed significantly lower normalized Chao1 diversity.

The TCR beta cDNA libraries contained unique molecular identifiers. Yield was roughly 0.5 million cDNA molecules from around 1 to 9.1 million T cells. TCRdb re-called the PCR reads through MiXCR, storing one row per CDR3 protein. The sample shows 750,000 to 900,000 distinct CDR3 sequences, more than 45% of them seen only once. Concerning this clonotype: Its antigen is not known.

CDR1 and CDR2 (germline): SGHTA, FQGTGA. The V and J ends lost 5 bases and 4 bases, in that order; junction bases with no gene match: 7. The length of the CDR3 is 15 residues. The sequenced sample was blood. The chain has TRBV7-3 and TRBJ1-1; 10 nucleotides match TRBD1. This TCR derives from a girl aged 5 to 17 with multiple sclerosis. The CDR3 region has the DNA TGTGCCAGCAGCCCGACAGGGGGCTTTAGCACTGAAGCTTTCTTT. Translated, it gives CASSPTGGFSTEAFF. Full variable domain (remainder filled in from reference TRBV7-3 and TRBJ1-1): GAGVSQTPSNKVTEKGKYVELRCDPISGHTALYWYRQSLGQGPEFLIYFQGTGAADDSGLPNDRFFAVRPEGSVSTLKIQRTERGDSAVYLCASSPTGGFSTEAFFGQGTRLTVV.